A few counts support the clone carrying this T cell receptor (beta chain). What it binds is unknown. The authors ran a second PCR of 7 to 11 cycles using a sample-barcoded 5' primer and a J-beta primer mix. Every sample gave at least 3 million paired-end reads containing CDR3. TCRdb passed the 5' RACE reads through MiXCR, listing each CDR3 protein once. This table holds about 780,000 distinct CDR3 sequences, 46% found once. This sample is part of a study of blood T cells in healthy people across ages. Study results and limitations: Diversity figures derived from one million T cells were judged to underestimate the true value. A roughly linear age-dependent decrease characterized TCR beta diversity per million T cells.

The CDR3 has 19 amino acids. The germline V gene encodes CDR1 SGHTA and CDR2 FQGNSA. Germline trimming cut 4 bases from V and 7 bases from J; bases unmatched to any gene: 19. The sequenced sample was blood. This chain joins TRBV7-2 and TRBJ2-7, with 13 bases matching TRBD2. This clonotype was sampled from a man aged 80 or over in good health. This CDR3 reads CASSSQTSGRLDSYNEQYF. The CDR3 DNA reads TGTGCCAGCAGCTCGCAGACTAGCGGGAGGCTTGATTCCTACAATGAGCAGTACTTC.